This TCR beta chain came from a study of T cell responses to AZD1222 COVID-19 vaccine. Findings and caveats of the study: An increase in Spike-specific TCR breadth and depth was observed after two AZD1222 doses. Sampled repertoires all dated from after the peak T cell response.

Sequencing used immunoSEQ multiplex PCR; TCRdb keeps in-frame clones, though not all of them. This sample has roughly 150,000 clones, with roughly 94% found just once. V was clipped by 7 bases and J by 0 bases; unmatched bases: 4. Germline CDR1 MNHEY, CDR2 SVGAGI. This CDR3 is built from 14 residues. In the case of this clone: Its antigen is not known.

This receptor was identified in an adult who received the AZD1222 COVID-19 vaccine. The chain recombines TRBV6-5 with TRBJ1-1, with 8 bases fitting TRBD1. The sample consisted of peripheral blood, taken 28 days after the second AZD1222 dose. The CDR3, as DNA: TGTGCCAGCACAGAGGACAGGGTGAACACTGAAGCTTTCTTT. It encodes CASTEDRVNTEAFF.